This T cell receptor (beta chain) was sequenced for a study of T-cell memory formation after mild COVID-19. Study findings and constraints: Clones that contracted from day 15 to 85 were balanced CD4/CD8, while later expanders leaned CD4+.

CDR1 SGHTA and CDR2 FQGTGA come from the germline V gene. V was clipped by 3 bases and J by 8 bases, with 17 bases between them. CDR3 length: 15 amino acids. This clonotype was picked up a small number of times. Its specificity is not known. TCRdb independently ran MiXCR on the 5' RACE reads; one entry per CDR3 protein. This table has under 250,000 distinct CDR3 sequences, under 30% appearing once. The sequence came from an adult woman who had mild COVID-19 (a few samples of this study predate the infection). Cell type and time point are not known. The J gene is TRBJ2-1, the V gene TRBV7-3; a weak D match, TRBD2 (6 bases). What was sequenced was PBMCs or a T cell subset sorted from them (not recorded which). Here the CDR3 reads CASSFTSSRSDEQFF. DNA of the CDR3: TGTGCCAGCAGCTTTACTAGCTCCCGGTCGGATGAGCAGTTCTTC.